The 22 T cell receptor beta chains below were found in one sample sequenced in a study of metastatic and nonmetastatic thyroid tumors. Every patient was untreated before thyroid surgery. TCRdb re-analyzed the PCR reads through MiXCR. The sample includes 15,000 to 20,000 clones, roughly 22% of them seen just once. The sample consisted of adjacent normal tissue. These receptors were taken from a female donor with papillary thyroid cancer or a benign thyroid nodule (not recorded which). Some clones in this sample may be carry-over from other donors' samples.

This sequence joins TRBV28 and TRBJ1-3; no definite D call. The CDR3 spans 15 residues. Germline CDR1 is MDHEN and CDR2 is SYDVKM. V was shortened by 4 bases and J by 4 bases, with 14 bases between the two germline ends. This chain's CDR3 is CASSSLRIAGNTIYF. The CDR3, as DNA: TGTGCCAGCAGTTCACTACGGATTGCGGGAAACACCATATATTTT.

The chain carries TRBV5-4 and TRBJ2-2; 8 bases are a match to TRBD1. The CDR3 length is 17 residues. From germline, CDR1 is SGHNT and CDR2 YYREEE (reference sequence). V shed 2 bases and J 4 bases; nucleotides not matched to a gene: 10. CDR3 sequence (DNA): TGTGCCAGCAGCTTAGGACAGGGAATGAGGTCCACCGGGGAGCTGTTTTTT. Amino acids: CASSLGQGMRSTGELFF.

This clone was seen more than once but under ten times. The gene calls are TRBV2 and TRBJ2-7, with 9 bases aligning to TRBD2. Germline V gene sequence: CDR1 SNHLY, CDR2 FYNNEI. The ends lost 3 bases at V and 2 bases at J; junction bases unmatched: 5. The CDR3 totals 15 residues. CDR3 protein: CASSDLLAGTYEQYF. The CDR3 DNA reads TGTGCCAGCAGTGATTTACTAGCGGGCACCTACGAGCAGTACTTC.

This clone has just a few counts. CDR3 nucleotides: TGTGCCAGCAGTGACTCCGACAGGGCCGGGGAGCTGTTTTTT. It encodes CASSDSDRAGELFF. This chain connects TRBV6-4 to TRBJ2-2, with 7 nucleotides matching TRBD1. This CDR3 is 14 amino acids long. Germline-derived CDR1 and CDR2 are MRHNA and SNTAGT. Unmatched junction bases numbered 1, after V lost 0 bases and J lost 6 bases.

V usage is TRBV6-2 or TRBV6-3 and J usage is TRBJ1-5; no clear D gene. Germline V gives CDR1 MNHEY, CDR2 SVGEGT. The CDR3 length is 19 residues. V lost 0 bases, J lost 3 bases, and 21 bases lay in between. The CDR3 region has the DNA TGTGCCAGCAGTTACTCTGCGGGCCTACAGTTACATATCAATCAGCCCCAGCATTTT. This codes for CASSYSAGLQLHINQPQHF.

This clone is categorized as medium-sized. J is TRBJ2-5 and V is TRBV5-6; D is ambiguous. This CDR3 has 14 amino acids. Germline loops: CDR1 SGHDT, CDR2 YYEEEE. Deletions cut 2 bases from V and 5 bases from J, with 13 bases between. CDR3 bases: TGTGCCAGCAGCTTCGGACCTCTTGCGGAGACCCAGTACTTC. This codes for CASSFGPLAETQYF.

This clone was counted between two and nine times. This chain uses TRBV20-1 with TRBJ2-1, with 15 positions matching TRBD2. The junction had 6 bases not matched to a gene; V was cut back by 6 bases and J by 3 bases. This CDR3 spans 16 amino acids. Germline CDR1 DFQATT, CDR2 SNEGSKA (reference sequence). Here the CDR3 DNA reads TGCAGTGCCGTCCCGGGACTAGCGGGGGGCTACAATGAGCAGTTCTTC. Translation gives CSAVPGLAGGYNEQFF.

V is TRBV11-2 and J is TRBJ2-7, with D perhaps TRBD1 (6 bases). Germline CDR1 SGHAT, CDR2 FQNNGV. The CDR3 has 14 amino acids. The V gene lost 5 bases and the J gene lost 2 bases, with 13 bases spanning the gap. The CDR3 coding sequence is TGTGCCAGCAGCCCCCGGGGACATCCCTACGAGCAGTACTTC. Amino acid sequence: CASSPRGHPYEQYF. Combining the CDR3 with reference TRBV11-2 and TRBJ2-7 gives the whole variable domain EAGVAQSPRYKIIEKRQSVAFWCNPISGHATLYWYQQILGQGPKLLIQFQNNGVVDDSQLPKDRFSAERLKGVDSTLKIQPAKLEDSAVYLCASSPRGHPYEQYFGPGTRLTVT.

The chain carries TRBV5-6 and TRBJ2-1; no definite D call. Germline V gene data show CDR1 as SGHDT and CDR2 as YYEEEE. The CDR3 runs 13 residues. V gave up 4 bases and J gave up 0 bases, with 5 bases separating them. In DNA, the CDR3 is TGTGCCAGCAGCGGGTTCTCCTACAATGAGCAGTTCTTC. Its protein product is CASSGFSYNEQFF.

The chain employs TRBV7-2 and TRBJ2-5; 7 positions agree with TRBD1. Looked up from germline, CDR1 is SGHTA and CDR2 is FQGNSA. The V and J ends lost 5 bases and 5 bases, in that order; junction bases with no gene match: 8. The CDR3 runs to 14 residues. CDR3 protein: CASSPGQTGETQYF. As DNA, the CDR3 is TGTGCCAGCAGCCCGGGACAGACTGGGGAGACCCAGTACTTC.

The rearrangement uses TRBV6-1 and TRBJ1-6; D not resolved. The germline gives CDR1 MNHNS, CDR2 SASEGT. The CDR3 loop spans 15 amino acids. The germline V and J ends were trimmed by 7 bases and 0 bases, with 10 bases remaining between them. The DNA for the CDR3 is TGTGCCAGCACCCCGCGGGGCTCCTATAATTCACCCCTCCACTTT. Protein: CASTPRGSYNSPLHF.

This clone was observed a handful of times. An end of the junction differs from the germline gene, which may be a read error. This sequence joins TRBV6-1 and TRBJ1-6; 9 bases align to TRBD1. The germline gives CDR1 MNHNS, CDR2 SASEGT. This CDR3 spans 14 amino acids. Here the CDR3 reads CASTGQGNNSPPHF. The CDR3 nucleotides are TGTGCCAGCACCGGACAGGGGAATAATTCACCCCCCCACTTT.

Remarks on this clone: One end of the junction is discordant with germline, which a read error may explain. The same CDR3 arises from other DNA sequences in this sample as well. The V call is TRBV13, the J call TRBJ2-7; D is perhaps TRBD1 (5 bases). Germline assignment: CDR1 PRHDT and CDR2 FYEKMQ (reference sequence). The CDR3 loop spans 14 amino acids. CDR3: CASYRDRRIYEQYF. CDR3 DNA sequence: TGCGCCAGCTACCGCGACAGACGGATTTACGAGCAGTACTTC.

The V and J genes are TRBV29-1 and TRBJ1-2, with a weak D call TRBD1 (6 bases). In germline, CDR1 is SQVTM, CDR2 ANQGSEA. This CDR3 has 16 amino acids. V was pared by 4 bases and J by 5 bases, with 23 bases between. CDR3 coding DNA: TGCAGCGTTGCGGGGGGCACGTCCGACGACTTGTATGGCTACACCTTC. It codes for CSVAGGTSDDLYGYTF.

This clone was recorded a few times. The genes are TRBV10-2 and TRBJ1-4; D remains ambiguous. V lost 9 bases and J 11 bases, leaving 16 bases between the germline ends. Germline lookup yields CDR1 WSHSY and CDR2 SAAADI. The CDR3 loop spans 12 amino acids. CDR3 sequence: CARRTPPEKLFF. The CDR3 coding sequence is TGCGCCAGGCGGACCCCCCCAGAGAAACTGTTTTTT.

The V and J genes are TRBV20-1 and TRBJ1-2; TRBD1 matches 7 bases. There are 15 residues in the CDR3. The V segment lost 0 bases and the J segment 3 bases; nucleotides outside the gene matches: 7. CDR1 is DFQATT, CDR2 SNEGSKA, per germline (reference sequence). The CDR3 region has the DNA TGCAGTGCTAGAGATTTTACAGGGGCGGACTATGGCTACACCTTC. Translated: CSARDFTGADYGYTF.

The V call is TRBV6-5, the J call TRBJ2-2; 14 positions agree with TRBD2. V lost 2 bases to trimming and J lost 6 bases; unmatched junction nucleotides: 5. CDR3 length: 17 residues. The germline V gene encodes CDR1 MNHEY and CDR2 SVGAGI. Written as DNA, the CDR3 is TGTGCCAGCAGTTACAGGGGGACTAGCGGGAGTCCCGGGGAGCTGTTTTTT. As protein: CASSYRGTSGSPGELFF.

V gene TRBV20-1 combines with J gene TRBJ1-1; D unresolved. With 3 bases removed from V and 8 bases from J, the gap between germline ends came to 16 bases. Looked up from germline, CDR1 is DFQATT and CDR2 is SNEGSKA (reference sequence). The CDR3 totals 13 residues. CDR3 in amino acids: CSARHLLPREAFF. DNA for the CDR3: TGCAGTGCTAGGCATTTATTGCCACGGGAAGCTTTCTTT.

This rearrangement joins TRBV20-1 to TRBJ1-1; D perhaps matches TRBD1 (5 bases). The CDR3 has 15 amino acids. The ends were cut back, 3 bases at V and 3 bases at J, with 17 bases in the middle. Germline lookup yields CDR1 DFQATT and CDR2 SNEGSKA (reference sequence). CDR3 region: CSASRRGRGDTEAFF. The CDR3 DNA sequence: TGCAGTGCTAGTAGGAGGGGAAGAGGGGACACTGAAGCTTTCTTT.

This clone was seen only a few times. The genes are TRBV15 and TRBJ2-7; 10 nucleotides line up with TRBD2. After removal of 0 bases from V and 3 bases from J, the junction contained 2 bases not matched to a gene. Germline lookup yields CDR1 LNHNV and CDR2 YYDKDF (reference sequence). This CDR3 contains 15 residues. CDR3 sequence (DNA): TGTGCCACCAGCAGAGATAGCGGGAGGTACTACGAGCAGTACTTC. Residues: CATSRDSGRYYEQYF.

This clone turned up a few times. The genes are TRBV28 and TRBJ1-2; D is ambiguous. V lost 4 bases, J lost 4 bases, and 19 bases lay in between. The CDR3 has 16 amino acids. Germline V gene lookup returns CDR1 MDHEN and CDR2 SYDVKM. CDR3 region: CASSSSRWTTSYGYTF. Here the CDR3 DNA reads TGTGCCAGCAGTTCTAGCCGATGGACTACCTCCTATGGCTACACCTTC.

This clone was found a few times. This same CDR3 is encoded by further DNA sequences in the sample. This chain links TRBV19 with TRBJ2-2; 7 nucleotides line up with TRBD2. Germline V gene sequence: CDR1 LNHDA, CDR2 SQIVND (reference sequence). Trimming at V came to 2 bases and at J to 7 bases, leaving 7 bases not matched to a gene. The CDR3 loop spans 15 amino acids. CDR3 residues: CASSISSGWGGELFF. CDR3 sequence (DNA): TGTGCCAGTAGTATATCTAGCGGTTGGGGCGGGGAGCTGTTTTTT.